This T cell receptor (beta chain) was identified in a study of blood T cell repertoires in COVID-19. Whole-study context: Some COVID-19 samples were acute and others convalescent; all came from the United States, Italy and Spain. Sample material is recorded as cDNA or gDNA derived from T cells, B-cell-depleted T cells, or PBMCs.

Original handling: The assay estimated nucleated cells by amplifying reference gene primers. Repertoires were generated with immunoSEQ multiplex PCR, while TCRdb's copy carries only in-frame clones and drops some. The V and J calls and clone size come from that table; D and trimming were worked out from the DNA. This sample has 40,000 to 60,000 clones, with roughly 70% found just once. This CDR3 spans 16 amino acids. Trimming removed 5 bases from V and 1 base from J; junction bases left unmatched: 4. The germline V gene has CDR1 SEHNR and CDR2 FQNEAQ (reference sequence). Sequenced sample: peripheral blood. This receptor was obtained from a woman in her seventies with acute or convalescent COVID-19. The rearrangement uses TRBV7-9 and TRBJ1-5, with 11 bases matching TRBD1. The CDR3 loop reads CASSPGTGGSNQPQHF. CDR3 coding DNA: TGTGCCAGCAGCCCTGGGACAGGGGGGAGCAATCAGCCCCAGCATTTT.